These 10 T cell receptor beta chains came from one sample sequenced in a study of shared clonotypes between healthy human individuals. Using immunoSEQ multiplex PCR, the repertoire was profiled, and TCRdb retains in-frame clones only, with some absent. The sample has about 330,000 clones, about nine tenths seen once; the top ten hold 15% to 20%. The sequencing input was memory CD8+ T cells sorted from blood. Stated subset: CD45RO+ cells pooled with CCR7-negative TemRA cells. The receptors stem from a man between 18 and 35 years old in good health.

This clone qualifies as medium-sized. The V and J genes are TRBV19 and TRBJ1-1; D remains ambiguous. The ends were cut back, 4 bases at V and 4 bases at J, with 10 bases in the middle. CDR3 length: 13 amino acids. The germline V gene encodes CDR1 LNHDA and CDR2 SQIVND (reference sequence). DNA for the CDR3: TGTGCCAGTAGTAGGGGTCTGCTCACTGAAGCTTTCTTT. Amino acid sequence: CASSRGLLTEAFF.

The CDR3 DNA reads TGTGCCAGCCCGGACAGAAACACTGAAGCTTTCTTT. Protein product: CASPDRNTEAFF. The J gene is TRBJ1-1, the V gene TRBV2; tentative D call: TRBD1 (6 bases). The CDR3 sequence is 12 residues long. Germline V gives CDR1 SNHLY, CDR2 FYNNEI. Trimming pared 8 bases from V and 2 bases from J, leaving 9 bases between.

This clone was seen once. The chain joins TRBV9 to TRBJ2-1, with TRBD2 identical over 7 bases. Germline CDR1 SGDLS, CDR2 YYNGEE. Trimming cost V 0 bases and J 5 bases; bases outside gene matches: 17. The CDR3 has 19 residues. This CDR3 reads CASSVADPTREGLNNEQFF. In DNA, the CDR3 is TGTGCCAGCAGCGTAGCTGATCCCACTAGGGAGGGCCTCAACAATGAGCAGTTCTTC. Filled out from reference TRBV9 and TRBJ2-1, the complete variable domain reads DSGVTQTPKHLITATGQRVTLRCSPRSGDLSVYWYQQSLDQGLQFLIQYYNGEERAKGNILERFSAQQFPDLHSELNLSSLELGDSALYFCASSVADPTREGLNNEQFFGPGTRLTVL.

The chain is built from TRBV4-2 and TRBJ1-5, with D perhaps TRBD1 (5 bases). V was shortened by 1 base and J by 0 bases, with 13 bases between the two germline ends. This CDR3 region has 17 residues. Germline assignment: CDR1 LGHNA and CDR2 YNFKEQ. CDR3: CASSQAGQAYSNQPQHF. Written as DNA, the CDR3 is TGTGCCAGCAGCCAAGCCGGACAAGCCTATAGCAATCAGCCCCAGCATTTT.

This rearrangement joins TRBV4-1 to TRBJ1-6; perhaps TRBD1 as D (5 bases). The CDR3 runs to 17 residues. The V end was cut by 1 base, the J end by 0 bases, with 10 bases between. Per germline, CDR1 MGHRA and CDR2 YSYEKL. The CDR3 loop is CASSQGQKSSYNSPLHF. CDR3 nucleotide sequence: TGCGCCAGCAGCCAAGGACAGAAAAGCTCCTATAATTCACCCCTCCACTTT.

This sequence joins TRBV6-5 and TRBJ2-7; 7 nucleotides agree with TRBD1. Germline V CDR1 and CDR2: MNHEY, SVGAGI. J gave up 6 bases and V 6 bases, and 8 bases lay outside the gene matches. The CDR3 covers 13 residues. CDR3 sequence (DNA): TGTGCCAGCAGAAACAGGGGACCGCGCGAGCAGTACTTC. The encoded protein is CASRNRGPREQYF.

This chain connects TRBV28 to TRBJ1-2; TRBD1 matches 7 bases. Trimming took 3 bases from V and 3 from J; bases not matched to a gene: 10. Germline CDR1 MDHEN, CDR2 SYDVKM. This CDR3 region has 16 residues. The DNA of the CDR3 is TGTGCCAGCAGTTTTGTTCAGGGACAGTTTGACTATGGCTACACCTTC. Translation: CASSFVQGQFDYGYTF.

The chain carries TRBV6-6 and TRBJ1-5; the D is unclear. From germline, CDR1 is MNHNY and CDR2 SVGAGI (reference sequence). Trimming stripped 5 bases from V and 9 bases from J, with 8 bases between. The CDR3 sequence is 11 residues long. The CDR3 DNA is TGTGCCAGCAGTACTGAGGGGCCCCAGCATTTT. Amino acid sequence: CASSTEGPQHF.

As regards this clone: At the DNA level, this CDR3 is encoded by other sequences in the same sample as well. The genes are TRBV9 and TRBJ1-2, with 7 bases lining up with TRBD1. Looked up from germline, CDR1 is SGDLS and CDR2 is YYNGEE. There are 13 residues in the CDR3. With V trimmed by 4 bases and J by 8 bases, 8 bases remained unmatched. DNA of the CDR3: TGTGCCAGCAGCACCGGGACAGCCGGGGGCTACACCTTC. Amino acid sequence: CASSTGTAGGYTF.

The chain uses TRBV28 and TRBJ2-7; D possibly corresponds to TRBD2 (7 bases). CDR1 and CDR2 from the germline V gene are MDHEN and SYDVKM. V dropped 4 bases and J dropped 0 bases, with 16 bases sitting between them. The CDR3 has 16 amino acids. CDR3 coding DNA: TGTGCCAGCAGTTCAATCTCAGGGGACTACTCCTACGAGCAGTACTTC. It yields the protein CASSSISGDYSYEQYF.